A selection of T cell receptor beta chains follows, all from one sample in a study of blood T cell repertoires in COVID-19. The method was immunoSEQ multiplex PCR; TCRdb's version includes in-frame clones alone and lacks a portion of them. This repertoire shows roughly 290,000 clones, roughly 84% found once; its top ten account for 0.87%. Specimen: peripheral blood. These receptors originate from a human donor with COVID-19, enrolled during active disease. The donor label of this sample is uncertain. The CDR3 runs from the conserved cysteine through the conserved F or W. D genes are given only for firm matches. Not every row has a clone size; where given, it reads once, few, many or a size class.

j_call clone_size cdr3_length d_call v_call cdr3_aa cdr3_nt
TRBJ2-4 - 13 - TRBV15 CATSRDLLNIQYF TGTGCCACCAGCAGAGATCTCTTAAACATTCAGTACTTC
TRBJ2-1 - 15 - TRBV6-5 CATRHDGHSYNEQFF TGTGCCACCAGGCATGATGGACACTCCTACAATGAGCAGTTCTTC
TRBJ2-3 - 11 - TRBV21-1 CASRETDTQYF TGTGCCAGCAGGGAGACAGATACGCAGTATTTT
TRBJ1-4 - 15 TRBD1 TRBV9 CASSVDGTGYEKLFF TGTGCCAGCAGCGTTGACGGGACAGGGTACGAAAAACTGTTTTTT
TRBJ1-4 - 17 - TRBV11-2 CASSLLLAGATNEKLFF TGTGCCAGCAGCTTACTCCTGGCAGGCGCAACTAATGAAAAACTGTTTTTT
TRBJ1-1 - 13 - TRBV28 CASSLPQGTEAFF TGTGCCAGCAGTTTACCGCAGGGAACTGAAGCTTTCTTT
TRBJ2-2 - 16 TRBD1 TRBV5-5 CASSLAPGGTTGELFF TGTGCCAGCAGCTTGGCGCCAGGGGGAACCACCGGGGAGCTGTTTTTT
TRBJ2-1 - 16 - TRBV5-1 CASSLTLRDSNNEQFF TGCGCCAGCAGCTTGACCCTCCGGGACTCAAACAATGAGCAGTTCTTC
TRBJ2-5 - 14 TRBD2 TRBV28 CASSLAGVEKTQYF TGTGCCAGCAGTTTAGCGGGAGTAGAAAAGACCCAGTACTTC
TRBJ1-2 once 14 - TRBV21-1 CASTPGGIGYGYTF TGTGCCAGCACGCCAGGGGGAATTGGCTATGGCTACACCTTC
TRBJ1-5 - 19 - TRBV11-2 CASSLGADSLSRRIEPQHF TGTGCCAGCAGCTTGGGGGCGGACAGCCTAAGTCGGCGGATAGAGCCCCAGCATTTT
TRBJ2-1 - 18 TRBD2 TRBV19 CASSTGGRASKSYNEQFF TGTGCCAGTAGTACCGGCGGGAGGGCCTCAAAATCCTACAATGAGCAGTTCTTC
TRBJ1-4 - 14 TRBD1 TRBV18 CASSPGQGYEKLFF TGTGCCAGCTCACCGGGACAGGGGTATGAAAAACTGTTTTTT